These 8 T cell receptor beta chains were sequenced from one sample in a study of T cells in Graves' hyperthyroidism and ophthalmopathy. RNA transcripts yielded amplified TCR beta CDR3 regions. The TCR CDR3 was amplified in a first-round RT-PCR using the HTBI primer set. MiXCR, applied by TCRdb to the multiplex PCR reads, yields one record per CDR3 protein. This table holds nearly 250,000 distinct CDR3 sequences, around 25% found once. Sequencing was carried out using blood. The receptors come from a woman aged 40 to 50 with Graves' ophthalmopathy.

V usage is TRBV20-1 and J usage is TRBJ2-7, with 13 nucleotides matching TRBD2. The CDR3 extends over 18 amino acids. Germline V gene lookup returns CDR1 DFQATT and CDR2 SNEGSKA (reference sequence). Trimming removed 0 bases from V and 1 base from J; junction bases left unmatched: 9. CDR3 residues: CSARESGTSGTKSYEQYF. CDR3 DNA: TGCAGTGCTAGAGAATCCGGGACTAGCGGGACTAAGTCCTACGAGCAGTACTTC.

This clonotype was observed at least ten times. The rearrangement uses TRBV28 and TRBJ1-5; D is perhaps TRBD1 (5 bases). The CDR3 runs 15 residues. V was shortened by 5 bases and J by 1 base, with 12 bases between the two germline ends. In germline, CDR1 is MDHEN, CDR2 SYDVKM. Here the CDR3 reads CASSLRGPSNQPQHF. The CDR3 DNA reads TGTGCCAGCAGTCTTAGGGGCCCCAGCAATCAGCCCCAGCATTTT.

This clonotype was detected ten times or more. This chain joins TRBV7-2 and TRBJ2-7, with 8 bases lining up with TRBD2. This CDR3 comprises 15 residues. The V segment lost 8 bases and the J segment 3 bases; nucleotides outside the gene matches: 12. The germline V gene has CDR1 SGHTA and CDR2 FQGNSA. Written as DNA, the CDR3 is TGTGCCAGCGACCGTGAGGGACTAGGCGACTACGAGCAGTACTTC. This encodes CASDREGLGDYEQYF.

J is TRBJ2-5 and V is TRBV28; D call uncertain. The V end lost 4 bases, the J end lost 5 bases, and 14 bases lay between the germline ends. The CDR3 totals 14 residues. Germline CDR1 reads MDHEN; CDR2 reads SYDVKM. The CDR3: CASSSSKGWETQYF. CDR3 DNA sequence: TGTGCCAGCAGTTCCTCTAAGGGTTGGGAGACCCAGTACTTC.

This clonotype was seen ten or more times. The chain recombines TRBV24-1 with TRBJ2-5; 10 bases align to TRBD1. The CDR3 extends over 15 amino acids. V lost 4 bases and J lost 3; bases outside the gene matches: 4. Germline values: CDR1 KGHDR, CDR2 SFDVKD. The CDR3 DNA is TGTGCCACCAGTGACTATGGGACAGGGGAAGAGACCCAGTACTTC. It specifies CATSDYGTGEETQYF.

The V gene is TRBV4-2, the J gene TRBJ1-2; 7 nucleotides line up with TRBD1. Germline CDR1 is LGHNA and CDR2 is YNFKEQ. CDR3 length: 14 amino acids. V was clipped by 7 bases and J by 0 bases; unmatched bases: 5. Here the CDR3 reads CASKGAGPNYGYTF. CDR3 nucleotides: TGTGCCAGCAAGGGGGCAGGGCCTAACTATGGCTACACCTTC.

This clonotype was seen many times. This chain links TRBV19 with TRBJ2-6; tentatively, D is TRBD2 (5 bases). Trimming shortened V by 7 bases and J by 0 bases, and 13 bases separated the two germline ends. Per germline, CDR1 LNHDA and CDR2 SQIVND (reference sequence). CDR3 length: 16 residues. The DNA for the CDR3 is TGTGCCAGTAAAGCGGATACCTTCTCTGGGGCCAACGTCCTGACTTTC. Translation: CASKADTFSGANVLTF.

The chain carries TRBV10-3 and TRBJ2-7; 12 bases align to TRBD1. V lost 7 bases and J lost 6; bases outside the gene matches: 7. From germline, CDR1 is ENHRY and CDR2 SYGVKD. This CDR3 is built from 14 residues. In nucleotides, the CDR3 is TGTGCCATCAAGAGGGGACAGGGGGCGAGCGAGCAGTACTTC. It is translated as CAIKRGQGASEQYF.